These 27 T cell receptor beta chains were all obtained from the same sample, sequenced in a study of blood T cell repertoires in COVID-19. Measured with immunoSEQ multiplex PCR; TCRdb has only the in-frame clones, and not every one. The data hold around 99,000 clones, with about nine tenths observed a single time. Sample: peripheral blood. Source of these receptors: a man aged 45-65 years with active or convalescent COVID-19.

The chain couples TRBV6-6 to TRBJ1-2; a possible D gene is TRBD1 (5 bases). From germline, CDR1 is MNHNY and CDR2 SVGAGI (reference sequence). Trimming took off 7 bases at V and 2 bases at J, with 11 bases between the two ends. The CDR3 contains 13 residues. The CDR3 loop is CASTNGGNYGYTF. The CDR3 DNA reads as TGTGCCAGCACCAATGGGGGGAACTATGGCTACACCTTC.

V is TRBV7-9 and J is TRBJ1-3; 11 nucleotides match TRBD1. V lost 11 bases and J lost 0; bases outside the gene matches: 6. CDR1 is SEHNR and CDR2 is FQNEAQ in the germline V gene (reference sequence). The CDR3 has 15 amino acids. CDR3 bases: TGTGCCGCCGGGACAGGGGGAGTCTCTGGAAACACCATATATTTT. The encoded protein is CAAGTGGVSGNTIYF.

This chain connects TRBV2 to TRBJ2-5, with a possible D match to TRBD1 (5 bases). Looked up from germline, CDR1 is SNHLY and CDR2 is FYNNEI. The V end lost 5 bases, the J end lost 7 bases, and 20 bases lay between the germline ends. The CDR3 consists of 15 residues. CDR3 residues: CASSWAGPPDATQYF. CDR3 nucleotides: TGTGCCAGCAGTTGGGCAGGGCCGCCCGATGCGACCCAGTACTTC.

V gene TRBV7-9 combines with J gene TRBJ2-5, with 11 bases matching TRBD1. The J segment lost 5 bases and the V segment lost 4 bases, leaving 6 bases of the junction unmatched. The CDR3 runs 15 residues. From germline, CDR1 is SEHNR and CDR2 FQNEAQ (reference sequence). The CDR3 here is CASSSGQGAGETQYF. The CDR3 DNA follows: TGTGCCAGCAGCTCCGGACAGGGGGCAGGCGAGACCCAGTACTTC.

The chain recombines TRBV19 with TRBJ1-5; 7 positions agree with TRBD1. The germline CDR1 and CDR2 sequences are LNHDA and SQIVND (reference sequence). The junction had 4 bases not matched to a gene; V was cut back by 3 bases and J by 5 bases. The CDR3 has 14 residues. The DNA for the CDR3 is TGTGCCAGTAGTATCAGGGGGGACCATCAGCCCCAGCATTTT. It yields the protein CASSIRGDHQPQHF. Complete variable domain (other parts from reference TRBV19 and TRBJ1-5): DGGITQSPKYLFRKEGQNVTLSCEQNLNHDAMYWYRQDPGQGLRLIYYSQIVNDFQKGDIAEGYSVSREKKESFPLTVTSAQKNPTAFYLCASSIRGDHQPQHFGDGTRLSIL.

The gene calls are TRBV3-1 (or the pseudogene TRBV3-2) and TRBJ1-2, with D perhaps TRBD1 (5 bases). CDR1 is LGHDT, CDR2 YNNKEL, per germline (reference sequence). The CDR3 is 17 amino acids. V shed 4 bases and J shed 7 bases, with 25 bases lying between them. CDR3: CASSLHHPSAGGSGYTF. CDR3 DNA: TGTGCCAGCAGCCTTCATCACCCGTCAGCGGGGGGTTCTGGCTACACCTTC.

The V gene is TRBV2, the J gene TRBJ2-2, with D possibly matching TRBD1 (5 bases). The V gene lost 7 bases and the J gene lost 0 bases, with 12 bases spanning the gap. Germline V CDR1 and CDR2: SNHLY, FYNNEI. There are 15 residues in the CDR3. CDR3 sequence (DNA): TGTGCCAGCAAGTATGGGGCAGCGAACACCGGGGAGCTGTTTTTT. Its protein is CASKYGAANTGELFF. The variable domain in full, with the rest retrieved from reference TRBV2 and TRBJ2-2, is EPEVTQTPSHQVTQMGQEVILRCVPISNHLYFYWYRQILGQKVEFLVSFYNNEISEKSEIFDDQFSVERPDGSNFTLKIRSTKLEDSAMYFCASKYGAANTGELFFGEGSRLTVL.

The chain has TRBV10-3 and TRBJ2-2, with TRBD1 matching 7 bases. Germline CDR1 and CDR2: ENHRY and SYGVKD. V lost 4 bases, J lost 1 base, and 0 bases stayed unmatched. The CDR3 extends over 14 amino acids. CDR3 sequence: CAISGDRNTGELFF. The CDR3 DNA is TGTGCCATCAGTGGGGACAGGAACACCGGGGAGCTGTTTTTT.

The CDR3 bases are TGCAGCTTTAGACTAGCGGGAGAGGGCGGGGAGCTGTTTTTT. Translated, it gives CSFRLAGEGGELFF. The chain joins TRBV29-1 to TRBJ2-2; TRBD2 aligns across 12 bases. The CDR3 is 14 residues long. The germline CDR1 and CDR2 sequences are SQVTM and ANQGSEA. V lost 8 bases to trimming and J lost 7 bases; unmatched junction nucleotides: 8.

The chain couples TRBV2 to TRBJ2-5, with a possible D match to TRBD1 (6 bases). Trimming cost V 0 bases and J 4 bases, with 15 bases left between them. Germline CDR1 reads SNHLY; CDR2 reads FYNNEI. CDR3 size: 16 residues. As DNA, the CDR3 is TGTGCCAGCAGTGAAGCGGGGACATACCCCGGAGAGACCCAGTACTTC. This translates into CASSEAGTYPGETQYF.

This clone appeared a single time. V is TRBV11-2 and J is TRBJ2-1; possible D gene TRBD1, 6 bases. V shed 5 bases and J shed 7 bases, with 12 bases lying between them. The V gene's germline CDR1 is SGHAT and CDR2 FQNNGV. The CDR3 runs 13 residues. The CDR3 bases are TGTGCCAGCAGCCCCAACAGGGTTAATGAGCAGTTCTTC. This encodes CASSPNRVNEQFF.

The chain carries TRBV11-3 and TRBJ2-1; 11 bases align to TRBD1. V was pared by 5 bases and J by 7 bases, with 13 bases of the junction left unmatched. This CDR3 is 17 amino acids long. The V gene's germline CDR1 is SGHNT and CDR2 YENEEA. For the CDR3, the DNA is TGTGCCAGCAGCCGATCTACCGGGACAGGGGGGTTTAATGAGCAGTTCTTC. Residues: CASSRSTGTGGFNEQFF.

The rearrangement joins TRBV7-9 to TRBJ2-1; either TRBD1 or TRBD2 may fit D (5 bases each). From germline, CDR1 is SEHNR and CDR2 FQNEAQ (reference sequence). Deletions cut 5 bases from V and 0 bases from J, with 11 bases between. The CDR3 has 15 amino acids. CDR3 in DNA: TGTGCCAGCAGCCTAGGGGCGGGCTCCTACAATGAGCAGTTCTTC. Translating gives CASSLGAGSYNEQFF.

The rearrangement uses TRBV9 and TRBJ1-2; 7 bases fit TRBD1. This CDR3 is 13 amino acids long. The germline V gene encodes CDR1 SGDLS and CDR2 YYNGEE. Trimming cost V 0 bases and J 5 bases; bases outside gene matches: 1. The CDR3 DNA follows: TGTGCCAGCAGCGTAGAGGGACAGTATGGCTACACCTTC. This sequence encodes CASSVEGQYGYTF.

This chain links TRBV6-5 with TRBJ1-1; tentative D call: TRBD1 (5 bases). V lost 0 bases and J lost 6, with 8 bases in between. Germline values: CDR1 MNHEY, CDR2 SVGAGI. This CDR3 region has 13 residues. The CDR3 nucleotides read TGTGCCAGCAGTTACTCGTGGGGCGCTGAAGCTTTCTTT. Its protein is CASSYSWGAEAFF.

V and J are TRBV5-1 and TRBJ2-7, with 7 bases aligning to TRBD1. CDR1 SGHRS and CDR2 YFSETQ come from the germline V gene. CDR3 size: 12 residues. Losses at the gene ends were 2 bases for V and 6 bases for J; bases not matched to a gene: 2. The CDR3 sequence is CASSLNRGEQYF. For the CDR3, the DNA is TGCGCCAGCAGCTTAAACAGGGGCGAGCAGTACTTC.

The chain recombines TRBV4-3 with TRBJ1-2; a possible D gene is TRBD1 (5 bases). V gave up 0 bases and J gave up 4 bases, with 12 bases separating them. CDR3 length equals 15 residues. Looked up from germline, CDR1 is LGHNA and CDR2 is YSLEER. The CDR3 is CASSQDGGFTYGYTF. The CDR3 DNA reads TGCGCCAGCAGCCAAGATGGGGGGTTTACCTATGGCTACACCTTC.

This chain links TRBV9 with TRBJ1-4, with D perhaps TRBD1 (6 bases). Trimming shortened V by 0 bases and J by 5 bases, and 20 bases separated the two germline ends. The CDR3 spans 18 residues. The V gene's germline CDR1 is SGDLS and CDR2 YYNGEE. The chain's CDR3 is CASSVAPLGASQNEKLFF. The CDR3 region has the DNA TGTGCCAGCAGCGTAGCCCCCTTGGGGGCATCACAAAATGAAAAACTGTTTTTT.

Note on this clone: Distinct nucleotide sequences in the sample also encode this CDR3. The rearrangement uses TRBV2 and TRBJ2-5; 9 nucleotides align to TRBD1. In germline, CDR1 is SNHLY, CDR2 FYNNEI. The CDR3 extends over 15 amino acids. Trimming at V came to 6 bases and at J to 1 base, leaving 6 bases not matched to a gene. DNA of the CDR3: TGTGCCAGCAGGCCGGACAGGGGTTTCCAAGAGACCCAGTACTTC. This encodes CASRPDRGFQETQYF.

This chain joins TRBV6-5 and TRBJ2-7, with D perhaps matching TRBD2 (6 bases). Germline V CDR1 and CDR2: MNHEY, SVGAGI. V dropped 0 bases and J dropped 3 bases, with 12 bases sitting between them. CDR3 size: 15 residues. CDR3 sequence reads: CASSYSVTSNYEQYF. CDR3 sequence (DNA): TGTGCCAGCAGTTACTCCGTTACTAGCAACTACGAGCAGTACTTC.

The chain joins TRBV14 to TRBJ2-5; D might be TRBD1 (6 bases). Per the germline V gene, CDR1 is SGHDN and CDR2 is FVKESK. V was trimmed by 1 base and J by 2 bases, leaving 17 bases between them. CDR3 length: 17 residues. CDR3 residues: CASSQGFRGQGQETQYF. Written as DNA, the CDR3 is TGTGCCAGCAGCCAAGGATTCAGGGGTCAGGGGCAAGAGACCCAGTACTTC.

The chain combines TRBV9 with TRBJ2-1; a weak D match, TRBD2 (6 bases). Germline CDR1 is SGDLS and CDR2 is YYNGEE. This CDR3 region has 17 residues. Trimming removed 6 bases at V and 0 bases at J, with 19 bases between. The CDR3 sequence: CASTSTPGVSSYNEQFF. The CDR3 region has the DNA TGTGCCAGCACCTCCACGCCGGGGGTAAGCTCCTACAATGAGCAGTTCTTC.

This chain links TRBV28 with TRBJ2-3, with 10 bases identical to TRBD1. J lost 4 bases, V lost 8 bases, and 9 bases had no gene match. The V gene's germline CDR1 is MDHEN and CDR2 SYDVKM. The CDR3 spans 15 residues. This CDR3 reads CASLGRDRGPDTQYF. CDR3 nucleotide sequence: TGTGCCAGCCTTGGCCGGGACAGGGGACCAGATACGCAGTATTTT.

The CDR3 nucleotides read TGCGCCAGCAGCCAACCCCGGGACACCAAAAGGAATGAGCAGTTCTTC. Translating gives CASSQPRDTKRNEQFF. The gene calls are TRBV4-1 and TRBJ2-1; perhaps TRBD1 as D (6 bases). Germline-derived CDR1 and CDR2 are MGHRA and YSYEKL. The ends were cut back, 2 bases at V and 7 bases at J, with 18 bases in the middle. The CDR3 runs 16 residues.

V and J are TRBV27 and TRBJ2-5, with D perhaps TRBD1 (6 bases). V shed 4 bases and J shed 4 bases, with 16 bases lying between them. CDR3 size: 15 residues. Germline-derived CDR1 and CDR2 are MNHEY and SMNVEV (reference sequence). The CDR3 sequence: CASSSSTGILETQYF. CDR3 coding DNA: TGTGCCAGCAGTTCCTCCACAGGGATCCTAGAGACCCAGTACTTC.

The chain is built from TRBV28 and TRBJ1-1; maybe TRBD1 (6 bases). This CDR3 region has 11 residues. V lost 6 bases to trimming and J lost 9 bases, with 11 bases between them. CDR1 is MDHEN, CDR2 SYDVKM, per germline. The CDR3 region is CASRGGEKAFF. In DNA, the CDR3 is TGTGCCAGCAGAGGGGGTGAAAAAGCTTTCTTT. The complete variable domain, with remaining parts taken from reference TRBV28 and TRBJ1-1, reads DVKVTQSSRYLVKRTGEKVFLECVQDMDHENMFWYRQDPGLGLRLIYFSYDVKMKEKGDIPEGYSVSREKKERFSLILESASTNQTSMYLCASRGGEKAFFGQGTRLTVV.

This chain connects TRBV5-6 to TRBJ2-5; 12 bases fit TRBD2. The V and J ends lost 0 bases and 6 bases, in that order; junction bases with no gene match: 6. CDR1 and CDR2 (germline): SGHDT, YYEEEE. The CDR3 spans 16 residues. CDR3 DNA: TGTGCCAGCAGCTTGGCGGCTAGCGGGAGGGGACAGACCCAGTACTTC. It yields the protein CASSLAASGRGQTQYF.